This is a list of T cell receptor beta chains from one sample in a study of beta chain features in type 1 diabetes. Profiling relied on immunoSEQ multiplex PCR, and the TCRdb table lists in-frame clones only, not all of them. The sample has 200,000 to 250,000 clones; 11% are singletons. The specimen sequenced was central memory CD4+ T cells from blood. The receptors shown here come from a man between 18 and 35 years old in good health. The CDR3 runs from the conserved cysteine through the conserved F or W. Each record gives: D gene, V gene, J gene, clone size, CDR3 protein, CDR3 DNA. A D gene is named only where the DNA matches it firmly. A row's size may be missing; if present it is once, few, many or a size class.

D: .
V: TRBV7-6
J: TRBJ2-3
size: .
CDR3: CASSLQGYTQYF
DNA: TGTGCCAGCAGTCTCCAAGGATATACGCAGTATTTT

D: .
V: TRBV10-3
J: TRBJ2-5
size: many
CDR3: CAISESRGETQYF
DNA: TGTGCCATCAGTGAGAGCAGGGGAGAGACCCAGTACTTC

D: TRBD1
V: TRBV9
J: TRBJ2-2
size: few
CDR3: CASSVSGQGTGELFF
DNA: TGTGCCAGCAGCGTCTCGGGACAGGGGACCGGGGAGCTGTTTTTT

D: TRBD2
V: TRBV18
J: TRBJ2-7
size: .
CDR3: CASSPLTSGSGEQYF
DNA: TGTGCCAGCTCACCACTGACTAGCGGGAGTGGCGAGCAGTACTTC

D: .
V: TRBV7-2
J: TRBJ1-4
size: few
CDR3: CASSNLRAGDEKLFF
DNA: TGTGCCAGCAGCAACCTGAGAGCAGGGGACGAAAAACTGTTTTTT

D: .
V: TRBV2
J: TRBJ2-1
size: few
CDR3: CASSASSGTLNWFF
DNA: TGTGCCAGCAGTGCATCATCAGGGACCCTGAATTGGTTCTTC

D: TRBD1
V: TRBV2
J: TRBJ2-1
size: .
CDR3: CASRFTGASYNEQFF
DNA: TGTGCCAGCAGATTCACAGGGGCCTCCTACAATGAGCAGTTCTTC

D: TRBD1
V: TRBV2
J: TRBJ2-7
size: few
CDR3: CASSGTGGASSEQYF
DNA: TGTGCCAGCAGTGGGACAGGGGGCGCCTCCAGCGAGCAGTACTTC

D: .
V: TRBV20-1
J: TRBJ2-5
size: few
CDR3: CSATRQKTQYF
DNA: TGCAGTGCTACCCGGCAGAAGACCCAGTACTTC

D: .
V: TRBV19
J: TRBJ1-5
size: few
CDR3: CASSRRGGNQPQHF
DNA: TGTGCCAGTAGTAGGAGGGGCGGTAATCAGCCCCAGCATTTT

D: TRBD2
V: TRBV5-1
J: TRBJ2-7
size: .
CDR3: CASSITGLAIHEQYF
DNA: TGCGCCAGCAGCATTACGGGACTAGCAATCCACGAGCAGTACTTC

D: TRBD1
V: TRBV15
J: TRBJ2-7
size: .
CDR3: CATSRVDRGWGEQYF
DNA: TGTGCCACCAGCAGAGTCGACAGGGGATGGGGTGAGCAGTACTTC

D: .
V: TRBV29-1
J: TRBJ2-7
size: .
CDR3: CSVGGHKLSYEQYF
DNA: TGCAGCGTTGGGGGCCACAAACTTTCCTACGAGCAGTACTTC

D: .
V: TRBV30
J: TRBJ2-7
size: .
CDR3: CAWSERVRLGREQYF
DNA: TGTGCCTGGAGTGAGAGGGTAAGATTAGGTCGGGAGCAGTACTTC

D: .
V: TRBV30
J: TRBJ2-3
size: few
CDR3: CAWSEKDTQYF
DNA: TGTGCCTGGAGTGAAAAAGATACGCAGTATTTT

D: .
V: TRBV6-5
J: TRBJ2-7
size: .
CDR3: CASSLLGATYEQYF
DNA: TGTGCCAGCAGTCTGCTTGGAGCCACCTACGAGCAGTACTTC

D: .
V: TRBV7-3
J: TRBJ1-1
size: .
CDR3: CASSLQPPRLENTEAFF
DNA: TGTGCCAGCAGCTTACAACCACCCCGGTTAGAGAACACTGAAGCTTTCTTT

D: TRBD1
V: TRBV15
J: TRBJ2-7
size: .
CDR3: CATSRGAGGDSGYEQYF
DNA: TGTGCCACCAGCAGAGGTGCAGGGGGCGACTCTGGGTACGAGCAGTACTTC

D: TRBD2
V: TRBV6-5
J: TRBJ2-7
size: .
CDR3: CASSYSGTKYF
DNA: TGTGCCAGCAGTTATAGCGGGACCAAGTACTTC

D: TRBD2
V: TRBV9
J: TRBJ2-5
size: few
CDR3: CASSPGGGRLFRGETQYF
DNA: TGTGCCAGCAGCCCAGGTGGCGGGAGGTTATTTCGGGGAGAGACCCAGTACTTC

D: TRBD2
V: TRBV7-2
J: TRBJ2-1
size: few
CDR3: CASSLYYRTSGSPFF
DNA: TGTGCCAGCAGCCTCTACTACCGGACTAGCGGGAGTCCGTTCTTC

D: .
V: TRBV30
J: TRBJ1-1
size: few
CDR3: CAWRYRADTEAFF
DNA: TGTGCCTGGAGGTACAGGGCGGACACTGAAGCTTTCTTT

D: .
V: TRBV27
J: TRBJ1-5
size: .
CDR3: CASSPRIGFDQPQHF
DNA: TGTGCCAGCAGTCCCCGAATAGGGTTTGATCAGCCCCAGCATTTT

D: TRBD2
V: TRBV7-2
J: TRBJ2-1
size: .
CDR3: CASSSPSGTLREQFF
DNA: TGTGCCAGCAGCTCCCCTAGCGGGACCCTTAGGGAGCAGTTCTTC

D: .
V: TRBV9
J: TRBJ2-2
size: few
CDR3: CASSVQGTGELFF
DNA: TGTGCCAGCAGCGTTCAAGGGACCGGGGAGCTGTTTTTT

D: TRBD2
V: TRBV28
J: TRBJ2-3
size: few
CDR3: CASSWAKTSGGGSDTQYF
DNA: TGTGCCAGCAGTTGGGCAAAGACTAGCGGGGGAGGGTCAGATACGCAGTATTTT

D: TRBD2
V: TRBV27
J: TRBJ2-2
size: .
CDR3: CASGSGRAGGRTGELFF
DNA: TGTGCCAGCGGGAGCGGGAGGGCCGGAGGTCGCACCGGGGAGCTGTTTTTT

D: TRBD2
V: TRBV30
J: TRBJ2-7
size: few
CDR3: CAWSRTGGHEQYF
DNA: TGTGCCTGGAGTAGGACGGGGGGACACGAGCAGTACTTC

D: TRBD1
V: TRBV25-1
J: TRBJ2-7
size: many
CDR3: CATTGQGGHEQYF
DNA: TGTGCCACGACTGGACAGGGAGGCCACGAGCAGTACTTC

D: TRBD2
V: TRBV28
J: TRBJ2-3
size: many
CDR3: CATKSGTSANTQYF
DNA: TGTGCCACCAAGTCCGGGACTAGCGCTAATACGCAGTATTTT

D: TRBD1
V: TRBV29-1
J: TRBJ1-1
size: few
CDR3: CSVGTGGNTEAFF
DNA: TGCAGCGTGGGGACAGGGGGGAACACTGAAGCTTTCTTT

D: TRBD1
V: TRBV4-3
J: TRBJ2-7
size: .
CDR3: CASSHGQGREQYF
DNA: TGCGCCAGCAGCCATGGACAGGGGCGGGAGCAGTACTTC

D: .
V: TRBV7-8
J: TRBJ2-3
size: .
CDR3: CASSFGSLVDTQYF
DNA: TGTGCCAGCAGCTTTGGGAGCTTAGTAGATACGCAGTATTTT

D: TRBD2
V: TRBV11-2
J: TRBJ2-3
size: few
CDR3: CASSSPSGRAGDTQYF
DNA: TGTGCCAGCAGCTCGCCTAGCGGGAGGGCCGGAGATACGCAGTATTTT

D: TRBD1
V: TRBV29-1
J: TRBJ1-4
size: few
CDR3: CSVEAGGSANEKLFF
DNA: TGCAGCGTTGAGGCAGGGGGCAGTGCTAATGAAAAACTGTTTTTT

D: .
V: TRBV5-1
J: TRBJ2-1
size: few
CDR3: CASSLAPEAYEQFF
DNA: TGCGCCAGCAGCTTGGCGCCGGAGGCTTATGAGCAGTTCTTC

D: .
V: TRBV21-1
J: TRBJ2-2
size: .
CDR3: CAGGQQNTGELFF
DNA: TGTGCCGGCGGACAGCAGAACACCGGGGAGCTGTTTTTT

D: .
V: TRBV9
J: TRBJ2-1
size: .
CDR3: CASSVGAGLSYNEQFF
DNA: TGTGCCAGCAGCGTAGGAGCGGGTCTCTCCTACAATGAGCAGTTCTTC

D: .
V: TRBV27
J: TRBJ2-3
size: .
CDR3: CASSLMGASDTQYF
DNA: TGTGCCAGCAGTTTAATGGGGGCCTCCGATACGCAGTATTTT

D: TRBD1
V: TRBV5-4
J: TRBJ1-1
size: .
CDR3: CASSLWDRGREGTEAFF
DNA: TGTGCCAGCAGCTTATGGGACAGGGGGCGAGAAGGCACTGAAGCTTTCTTT

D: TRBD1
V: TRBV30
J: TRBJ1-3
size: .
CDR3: CAWATGALSGNTIYF
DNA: TGTGCCTGGGCCACAGGGGCGCTCTCTGGAAACACCATATATTTT

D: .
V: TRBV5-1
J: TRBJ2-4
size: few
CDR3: CASSPGGSNIQYF
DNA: TGCGCCAGCAGCCCAGGAGGCTCAAACATTCAGTACTTC